Below, 15 T cell receptor beta chains from the same sample are listed, as sequenced in a study of Graves' ophthalmopathy and Graves' hyperthyroidism. Transcripts of RNA were the source for amplifying TCR beta CDR3 regions. An initial RT-PCR round employing HTBI primers preceded a second-round multiplex PCR. TCRdb analysed the multiplex PCR reads with MiXCR anew, one entry per CDR3 protein. The data hold about 370,000 distinct CDR3 sequences, with about a sixth observed a single time. The sample was peripheral blood. The receptors here all came from an adult woman with stable Graves' hyperthyroidism.

This clonotype was recorded once. The J gene is TRBJ2-7, the V gene TRBV20-1; TRBD2 agrees at 7 bases. The length of the CDR3 is 13 residues. V shed 6 bases and J 4 bases; nucleotides not matched to a gene: 9. CDR1 DFQATT and CDR2 SNEGSKA come from the germline V gene (reference sequence). CDR3 loop: CSAQTSKRYEQYF. CDR3 sequence (DNA): TGCAGTGCACAGACTAGCAAAAGGTACGAGCAGTACTTC.

This clonotype was seen repeatedly, ten times or more. V and J are TRBV30 and TRBJ1-2; no clear D. Germline V lookup: CDR1 GTSNPN, CDR2 SVGIG (reference sequence). The CDR3 length is 10 residues. Trimming pared 5 bases from V and 6 bases from J, leaving 7 bases between. This CDR3 reads CAWGKDGYTF. The CDR3 DNA reads as TGTGCCTGGGGGAAGGATGGCTACACCTTC.

This sequence joins TRBV15 and TRBJ2-3; 7 positions match TRBD2. There are 15 residues in the CDR3. Trimming took 1 base from V and 0 from J; bases not matched to a gene: 1. The germline gives CDR1 LNHNV, CDR2 YYDKDF (reference sequence). The CDR3 nucleotides read TGTGCCACCAGCAGAGGCGGGGGAAGCACAGATACGCAGTATTTT. Translating gives CATSRGGGSTDTQYF. Supplemented by reference TRBV15 and TRBJ2-3, the full variable domain reads DAMVIQNPRYQVTQFGKPVTLSCSQTLNHNVMYWYQQKSSQAPKLLFHYYDKDFNNEADTPDNFQSRRPNTSFCFLDIRSPGLGDTAMYLCATSRGGGSTDTQYFGPGTRLTVL.

The chain carries TRBV3-1 and TRBJ1-5; no definite D call. This CDR3 spans 15 amino acids. Germline V gives CDR1 LGHDT, CDR2 YNNKEL (reference sequence). V was pared by 4 bases and J by 2 bases, with 12 bases between. DNA for the CDR3: TGTGCCAGCAGCCGAGCTTATCAGGGCAATCAGCCCCAGCATTTT. Encoded protein: CASSRAYQGNQPQHF.

This clonotype showed up many times. This chain connects TRBV30 to TRBJ1-1, with a tentative D call TRBD1 (6 bases). Per the germline V gene, CDR1 is GTSNPN and CDR2 is SVGIG (reference sequence). The CDR3 totals 10 residues. V lost 2 bases to trimming and J lost 14 bases, with 12 bases between them. The chain's CDR3 is CAWSRTVVFF. The CDR3 bases are TGTGCCTGGAGTCGGACAGTGGTGTTCTTT. Together with reference TRBV30 and TRBJ1-1, the CDR3 gives the full variable domain: SQTIHQWPATLVQPVGSPLSLECTVEGTSNPNLYWYRQAAGRGLQLLFYSVGIGQISSEVPQNLSASRPQDRQFILSSKKLLLSDSGFYLCAWSRTVVFFGQGTRLTVV.

The CDR3 DNA reads as TGTGCCAGCAGCCAAGGGGGGGGAGTCGACGAAGCTTTCTTT. Protein: CASSQGGGVDEAFF. The rearrangement uses TRBV4-2 and TRBJ1-1; maybe TRBD1 (5 bases). Per the germline V gene, CDR1 is LGHNA and CDR2 is YNFKEQ. Trimming stripped 1 base from V and 8 bases from J, with 14 bases between. The CDR3 length is 14 residues.

This clonotype showed up many times. The chain carries TRBV28 and TRBJ2-1; TRBD2 aligns across 8 bases. This CDR3 spans 16 amino acids. Germline trimming cut 5 bases from V and 7 bases from J; bases unmatched to any gene: 13. In germline, CDR1 is MDHEN, CDR2 SYDVKM. The CDR3, as DNA: TGTGCCAGCAGTGCCTTTGACGGGAGGGCAAATAATGAGCAGTTCTTC. Translation: CASSAFDGRANNEQFF.

This clonotype came up a few times. The gene calls are TRBV4-3 and TRBJ2-5; D is perhaps TRBD1 (6 bases). This CDR3 contains 15 residues. Trimming cost V 0 bases and J 4 bases, with 12 bases left between them. Looked up from germline, CDR1 is LGHNA and CDR2 is YSLEER. The DNA for the CDR3 is TGCGCCAGCAGCCAAGAGAGCAGGGACATAGAGACCCAGTACTTC. Protein: CASSQESRDIETQYF.

The V and J genes are TRBV12-5 and TRBJ1-1; D possibly corresponds to TRBD1 (5 bases). CDR3 length: 13 residues. Germline V CDR1 and CDR2: LGHNT, FRNRAP. V shed 1 base and J shed 6 bases, with 9 bases lying between them. CDR3 amino acids: CASGLGGGAEAFF. For the CDR3, the DNA is TGTGCTAGTGGTTTGGGGGGAGGGGCTGAAGCTTTCTTT.

This clonotype occurred many times. The chain carries TRBV2 and TRBJ2-1, with 16 bases fitting TRBD2. The CDR3 contains 15 residues. CDR1 is SNHLY, CDR2 FYNNEI, per germline. V lost 7 bases and J lost 9; bases outside the gene matches: 6. The CDR3 sequence is CASNAGTSGRVEQFF. The CDR3 bases are TGTGCCAGCAACGCGGGGACTAGCGGGAGGGTTGAGCAGTTCTTC.

CDR3 in amino acids: CASSDGQGIEQYF. The CDR3 nucleotides are TGTGCCAGCAGTGATGGTCAGGGCATCGAGCAGTACTTC. The chain recombines TRBV6-4 with TRBJ2-7; tentatively, D is TRBD1 (5 bases). Deletions cut 3 bases from V and 6 bases from J, with 12 bases between. The CDR3 consists of 13 residues. Looked up from germline, CDR1 is MRHNA and CDR2 is SNTAGT.

The chain employs TRBV28 and TRBJ2-7, with 10 bases that match TRBD2. This CDR3 contains 12 residues. The V gene end was trimmed by 6 bases and the J gene end by 10 bases; junction bases not matched to a gene: 6. In germline, CDR1 is MDHEN, CDR2 SYDVKM. For the CDR3, the DNA is TGTGCCAGCAGGCTAGCGGGAGCCGATCAGTACTTC. Its translation: CASRLAGADQYF.

This clonotype was counted ten times or more. The CDR3 ends on some other residue instead of the conserved phenylalanine or tryptophan, so this is likely a read error. The chain combines TRBV27 with TRBJ1-1; possibly TRBD1 for D (5 bases). The CDR3 is 13 residues long. Germline CDR1 reads MNHEY; CDR2 reads SMNVEV (reference sequence). Trimming removed 4 bases from V and 0 bases from J, with 6 bases in between. CDR3 loop: CASSSTVNTEAFL. CDR3 in DNA: TGTGCCAGCAGTTCGACAGTGAACACTGAAGCTTTCCTT.

This clonotype has ten or more counts. The chain employs TRBV28 and TRBJ1-1, with a tentative D call TRBD1 (5 bases). The CDR3 length is 16 residues. V shed 4 bases and J shed 0 bases, with 15 bases lying between them. Looked up from germline, CDR1 is MDHEN and CDR2 is SYDVKM. CDR3 amino acids: CASSSPGGPMNTEAFF. The DNA of the CDR3 is TGTGCCAGCAGTTCCCCGGGGGGACCCATGAACACTGAAGCTTTCTTT.

There are many counts of this clonotype. The chain employs TRBV2 and TRBJ2-2, with D perhaps TRBD2 (5 bases). The V and J ends lost 1 base and 4 bases respectively, with 10 bases between them. The CDR3 consists of 15 residues. Germline CDR1 and CDR2: SNHLY and FYNNEI. The CDR3 reads CASSEEAVSTGELFF. The CDR3, as DNA: TGTGCCAGCAGTGAAGAAGCGGTTAGCACCGGGGAGCTGTTTTTT.